A selection of T cell receptor beta chains follows, all from one sample in a study of shared clonotypes between healthy human individuals. The repertoire was sequenced with immunoSEQ multiplex PCR; TCRdb's copy has only in-frame clones and lacks some. The table shows approximately 2.3 million clones, with more than 85% occurring only once. The sample consisted of naive CD4+ T cells from PBMCs. The source of these receptors is a man aged 18 to 29 in good health. Some clones in this sample may be carry-over from other donors' samples. Both conserved end residues are part of each CDR3. D genes are given only for firm matches. Expanded clones get a size class; other rows say once, few or many, or leave the size out.

NA,NA,TRBJ1-1,TRBV2,TGTGCCAGCACTTTCTACCTGGACACTGAAGCTTTCTTT,CASTFYLDTEAFF
NA,NA,TRBJ2-1,TRBV28,TGTGCCAGCAGTTGGGGGCGAACTGAGCAGTTCTTC,CASSWGRTEQFF
TRBD2,NA,TRBJ2-3,TRBV4-1,TGCGCCAGCAGCCAAGGAAAGGGCGGGAGGCTGACAGATACGCAGTATTTT,CASSQGKGGRLTDTQYF
NA,NA,TRBJ1-2,TRBV19,TGTGCCAGTAGTATAGCGGGCGGCGCTAACTATGGCTACACCTTC,CASSIAGGANYGYTF
NA,NA,TRBJ2-5,TRBV19,TGTGCCAGTAGTATCACAGGTGAAGAGACCCAGTACTTC,CASSITGEETQYF
TRBD1,NA,TRBJ1-4,TRBV28,TGTGCCAGCAGTAAACAGGGGGCGGCTAATGAAAAACTGTTTTTT,CASSKQGAANEKLFF
NA,NA,TRBJ1-1,TRBV14,TGTGCCAGCAGCCACCAGGGGAACACTGAAGCTTTCTTT,CASSHQGNTEAFF
NA,NA,TRBJ2-1,TRBV27,TGTGCCACCACGGGTAGCGGATGGTACAATGAGCAGTTCTTC,CATTGSGWYNEQFF
TRBD1,once,TRBJ2-4,TRBV28,TGTGCCAGCGGGGCCGGGACAGGGGGTTGGAACATTCAGTACTTC,CASGAGTGGWNIQYF
TRBD2,NA,TRBJ2-7,TRBV7-2,TGTGCCAGCAGCTTAGCTGGGACTAGCGGTTACTACGAGCAGTACTTC,CASSLAGTSGYYEQYF
NA,once,TRBJ1-2,TRBV2,TGTGCCAGCAGGTCGACAGAGGCTAACTATGGCTACACCTTC,CASRSTEANYGYTF
TRBD1,NA,TRBJ2-3,TRBV14,TGTGCCAGCAGCCGATTAAACAGGGGGCAGAGCACAGATACGCAGTATTTT,CASSRLNRGQSTDTQYF
TRBD1,NA,TRBJ2-2,TRBV15,TGTGCCACCAGCAGAGAAGTCAGGGGGATGGGGGAGCTGTTTTTT,CATSREVRGMGELFF
NA,NA,TRBJ2-3,TRBV6-6,TGTGCCAGCAGTTACTCCCGGACCTCTTATACGCAGTATTTT,CASSYSRTSYTQYF
NA,NA,TRBJ2-7,TRBV6-1,TGTGCCAGCAGTGAAGCAGGGGTGGGGGTCTACGAGCAGTACTTC,CASSEAGVGVYEQYF
TRBD2,NA,TRBJ2-7,TRBV5-1,TGCGCCAGCAGCTCCTTTTCGGGGGGAATTTCCTACGAGCAGTACTTC,CASSSFSGGISYEQYF
NA,NA,TRBJ1-4,TRBV28,TGTGCCAGCAGTTTTTCGGGGTTGGGGGAAAAACTGTTTTTT,CASSFSGLGEKLFF
TRBD1,NA,TRBJ1-1,TRBV28,TGTGCCAGCCGGGGGCAGGGGGCTGGAGACACTGAAGCTTTCTTT,CASRGQGAGDTEAFF
NA,NA,TRBJ2-7,TRBV2,TGTGCCAGCAAGATCAGGGCGGACCACGGCCCCGAGCAGTACTTC,CASKIRADHGPEQYF
NA,NA,TRBJ1-1,TRBV10-3,TGTGCCATCATGAACCTCGGTGGCGCTGAAGCTTTCTTT,CAIMNLGGAEAFF
NA,NA,TRBJ2-2,TRBV28,TGTGCCAGCAGTTTGGGGCAGGGGTGGACCGGGGAGCTGTTTTTT,CASSLGQGWTGELFF
NA,NA,TRBJ2-3,TRBV7-2,TGTGCCAGCAGCTTGAACAGGGTCCCAGATACGCAGTATTTT,CASSLNRVPDTQYF
NA,NA,TRBJ1-2,TRBV10-3,TGTGCCATCAGACGGGGCGACCATGGCTACACCTTC,CAIRRGDHGYTF
NA,NA,TRBJ1-6,TRBV5-1,TGCGCCAGCAGCTTGGGAGACAGGTATTCACCCCTCCACTTT,CASSLGDRYSPLHF
NA,once,TRBJ1-3,TRBV6-6,TGTGCCAGCAGTCCCGGGACGGTGCAAGTTGGCATATATTTT,CASSPGTVQVGIYF
NA,NA,TRBJ2-7,TRBV28,TGTGCCAGCAGTTTATTTCCAGGGACGTACGAGCAGTACTTC,CASSLFPGTYEQYF
TRBD2,NA,TRBJ2-3,TRBV9,TGTGCCAGCAGCACCCCCCTTAGCGGGAGGGGGACAGATACGCAGTATTTT,CASSTPLSGRGTDTQYF
NA,once,TRBJ2-3,TRBV28,TGTGCCAGCAGTATCGCAGGAGCCAGGCAGTATTTT,CASSIAGARQYF
TRBD1,NA,TRBJ2-1,TRBV27,TGTGCCAGCAGCCCGCCGGGACAGACCAAAAATGAGCAGTTCTTC,CASSPPGQTKNEQFF
NA,NA,TRBJ2-5,TRBV28,TGTGCCAGCACCCCCCTAGAGGGGGCGGGGGAGACCCAGTACTTC,CASTPLEGAGETQYF
NA,once,TRBJ1-5,TRBV5-4,TGTGCCAGCAGCCGGGACGAGAATCAGCCCCAGCATTTT,CASSRDENQPQHF
NA,NA,TRBJ1-2,TRBV19,TGTGCCAGTAGTATAAATGGGGCAGGTGACTATGGCTACACCTTC,CASSINGAGDYGYTF
NA,NA,TRBJ1-1,TRBV2,TGTGCCAGCGGATGGGTGGATTGGGAGTTGAACACTGAAGCTTTCTTT,CASGWVDWELNTEAFF
NA,NA,TRBJ1-2,TRBV7-2,TGTGCCAGCAGCCCAGATAACTATGGCTACACCTTC,CASSPDNYGYTF
TRBD2,NA,TRBJ2-1,TRBV5-1,TGCGCCAGCAACAATCTAGCGGGAGTGCGCAATGAGCAGTTCTTC,CASNNLAGVRNEQFF
TRBD1,few,TRBJ1-2,TRBV6-4,TGTGCCAGCAGTCAGGGGGCTCGCTGGGGCTACACCTTC,CASSQGARWGYTF
TRBD1,NA,TRBJ2-2,TRBV28,TGTGCCAGCAGGCCCGGGACAGGGGGCATCGGGGAGCTGTTTTTT,CASRPGTGGIGELFF
NA,NA,TRBJ1-3,TRBV30,TGTGCCTGGAGTGTACGAACGGCAGGCCGCCGGGACACCATATATTTT,CAWSVRTAGRRDTIYF
NA,NA,TRBJ2-7,TRBV5-1,TGCGCCAGCAGCTTGGGAAGGGCGGAGGGGTCCTACGAGCAGTACTTC,CASSLGRAEGSYEQYF